This TCR beta chain was recovered during a study of blood T cell repertoires in COVID-19. The V and J ends lost 1 base and 10 bases respectively, with 5 bases between them. The CDR3 is 12 residues long. CDR1 SGHAT and CDR2 FQDESV come from the germline V gene (reference sequence). Sequenced by immunoSEQ multiplex PCR; TCRdb stores in-frame clones only, minus some. The sample has about 400,000 clones; 88% are singletons. This clone occurred many times. This chain connects TRBV11-1 to TRBJ1-6; no firm D call. This sequence originates from a woman aged 25 to 39 with acute COVID-19. Sequenced sample: PBMCs or T cells enriched from blood (not recorded which). The CDR3 nucleotides are TGTGCCAGCAGCTTAGGAGAATCACCCCTCCACTTT. It specifies CASSLGESPLHF. The entire variable domain, with the rest obtained from reference TRBV11-1 and TRBJ1-6, is as follows: EAEVAQSPRYKITEKSQAVAFWCDPISGHATLYWYRQILGQGPELLVQFQDESVVDDSQLPKDRFSAERLKGVDSTLKIQPAELGDSAMYLCASSLGESPLHFGNGTRLTVT.